Listed here are 24 T cell receptor beta chains from one sample, sequenced in a study of blood T cells in healthy people across ages. Together with a sample-barcoded 5' primer, a J-beta primer mix was included in a second PCR lasting about 6 to 12 cycles. TCRdb re-called the 5' RACE reads through MiXCR, storing one row per CDR3 protein. The sample lists 550,000 to 650,000 distinct CDR3 sequences, around 31% seen once, with approximately 14% in the top ten. Sequencing was performed on blood. Receptor source: an elderly woman in good health.

This clonotype was observed at least ten times. J is TRBJ2-1 and V is TRBV30; tentatively, D is TRBD1 or TRBD2 (6 bases each). This CDR3 is built from 16 residues. V shed 3 bases and J shed 4 bases, with 19 bases lying between them. Germline V gene sequence: CDR1 GTSNPN, CDR2 SVGIG (reference sequence). CDR3 sequence (DNA): TGTGCCTGGAGGGGGGTCGGGTCGGGGGCTTACAATGAGCAGTTCTTC. Translated, it gives CAWRGVGSGAYNEQFF.

The J gene is TRBJ2-5, the V gene TRBV29-1; 12 positions match TRBD2. The CDR3 sequence is 15 residues long. Trimming at V came to 5 bases and at J to 0 bases, leaving 4 bases not matched to a gene. Germline CDR1 SQVTM, CDR2 ANQGSEA. The CDR3 reads CSVTRLAGDQETQYF. The CDR3 DNA reads TGCAGCGTTACAAGACTAGCGGGGGACCAAGAGACCCAGTACTTC.

This clonotype was counted many times. The chain's CDR3 is CASSGGTSGAHNEQFF. The CDR3 DNA reads as TGCGCCAGCAGCGGGGGGACTAGCGGTGCCCACAATGAGCAGTTCTTC. V is TRBV5-1 and J is TRBJ2-1; 11 bases fit TRBD2. Germline CDR1 SGHRS, CDR2 YFSETQ. Losses at the gene ends were 4 bases for V and 5 bases for J; bases not matched to a gene: 8. This CDR3 has 16 residues.

This sequence joins TRBV7-2 and TRBJ2-5; the D call may be TRBD1 or TRBD2 (5 bases each). With the DNA end fitting TRBJ2-7 better, the J assignment may be wrong. In germline, CDR1 is SGHTA, CDR2 FQGNSA. This CDR3 is built from 14 residues. CDR3 nucleotide sequence: TGTGCCAGCAGCCAGTCCCGGGACCCCTACGAGCAGTACTTC. Translating it yields CASSQSRDPYEQYF.

Turning to this clonotype: The junction differs from germline at one of its ends, possibly a read error. The chain recombines TRBV7-2 with TRBJ2-3; 13 bases are a match to TRBD2. In germline, CDR1 is SGHTA, CDR2 FQGNSA. This CDR3 has 18 residues. CDR3 coding DNA: TGTGCCAGCAGCTTAGTAGCAGGACTAGCGGGGGCCACAGGTACGCAGTATTTT. Protein product: CASSLVAGLAGATGTQYF.

The chain is built from TRBV7-2 and TRBJ2-7; perhaps TRBD2 as D (6 bases). TRBJ2-5 explains the end of the DNA better; the J call may be wrong. Germline-derived CDR1 and CDR2 are SGHTA and FQGNSA. This CDR3 is built from 17 residues. The CDR3 sequence: CASSPWGPGAGQETQYF. The CDR3 nucleotides read TGTGCCAGCAGCCCATGGGGTCCGGGAGCAGGGCAAGAGACCCAGTACTTC.

This clonotype was counted at least ten times. V usage is TRBV7-3 and J usage is TRBJ2-5; a possible D gene is TRBD2 (6 bases). Germline CDR1 reads SGHTA; CDR2 reads FQGTGA. The CDR3 consists of 13 residues. The V end was cut by 5 bases, the J end by 5 bases, with 12 bases between. This chain's CDR3 is CASSRGAIETQYF. CDR3 nucleotide sequence: TGTGCCAGCAGCCGCGGGGCGATCGAGACCCAGTACTTC.

For the CDR3, the DNA is TGTGCCAGCAGCCAAGAGGGGGATACGCAGTATTTT. It translates to CASSQEGDTQYF. The chain carries TRBV4-2 and TRBJ2-3, with no clear D. Germline V gives CDR1 LGHNA, CDR2 YNFKEQ. Trimming cost V 0 bases and J 6 bases, with 4 bases left between them. The CDR3 covers 12 residues.

V and J are TRBV3-1 and TRBJ2-1; 9 bases map to TRBD2. From germline, CDR1 is LGHDT and CDR2 YNNKEL (reference sequence). Losses at the gene ends were 1 base for V and 7 bases for J; bases not matched to a gene: 5. This CDR3 is built from 15 residues. The CDR3 here is CASSQGERGVNEQFF. The CDR3 coding sequence is TGTGCCAGCAGCCAAGGGGAGCGGGGGGTGAATGAGCAGTTCTTC.

The chain couples TRBV15 to TRBJ2-3; D unclear. Trimming took 6 bases from V and 1 from J, leaving 8 bases between them. CDR3 size: 13 residues. Germline CDR1 and CDR2: LNHNV and YYDKDF (reference sequence). The CDR3 DNA reads as TGTGCCACCAGGAGCGTAGGCACAGATACGCAGTATTTT. Translating it yields CATRSVGTDTQYF.

This clonotype was counted many times. The V call is TRBV7-2, the J call TRBJ1-2, with a possible D match to TRBD1 (6 bases). V was pared by 5 bases and J by 4 bases, with 14 bases between. The V gene's germline CDR1 is SGHTA and CDR2 FQGNSA. This CDR3 is built from 14 residues. The CDR3 DNA reads TGTGCCAGCAGCCCCTCCCAGGGGCCCTATGGCTACACCTTC. Its translation is CASSPSQGPYGYTF.

There are many counts of this clonotype. V and J are TRBV4-3 and TRBJ2-1; 8 bases are a match to TRBD2. Looked up from germline, CDR1 is LGHNA and CDR2 is YSLEER. The junction had 6 bases not matched to a gene; V was cut back by 3 bases and J by 2 bases. The CDR3 is 16 amino acids. CDR3: CASSHATGGTYNEQFF. The CDR3 DNA follows: TGCGCCAGCAGCCACGCTACGGGAGGGACCTACAATGAGCAGTTCTTC.

This clonotype was seen many times. The rearrangement uses TRBV5-6 and TRBJ2-5; D not certain. V was clipped by 6 bases and J by 2 bases, with 11 bases between them. Germline loops: CDR1 SGHDT, CDR2 YYEEEE. The CDR3 is 13 amino acids. CDR3 sequence reads: CASTGVGQETQYF. In DNA, the CDR3 is TGTGCCAGCACTGGGGTGGGTCAAGAGACCCAGTACTTC.

Points on this clonotype: The germline gene is not matched at one end of the junction; a read error may be the cause. This CDR3 is CAGSQERTGCGYTF. DNA for the CDR3: TGTGCCGGCAGCCAAGAGAGGACGGGCTGTGGCTACACCTTC. This chain uses TRBV4-2 with TRBJ1-2; D is ambiguous. Germline CDR1 and CDR2: LGHNA and YNFKEQ. The CDR3 length is 14 residues.

This clonotype showed up many times. The gene calls are TRBV27 and TRBJ2-3; D ambiguous. This CDR3 contains 16 residues. Trimming left V 2 bases short and J 2 bases short, with 14 bases between. CDR1 and CDR2 (germline): MNHEY, SMNVEV (reference sequence). The CDR3 sequence: CASSLSIGLYTDTQYF. CDR3 bases: TGTGCCAGCAGTTTAAGTATAGGATTATACACAGATACGCAGTATTTT.

This clonotype was picked up many times. The CDR3 region has the DNA TGTGCCAGCAGCGGAGCCTCCGCAGATACGCAGTATTTT. Amino acids: CASSGASADTQYF. The V and J genes are TRBV9 and TRBJ2-3; D not certain. The V end was cut by 3 bases, the J end by 4 bases, with 9 bases between. In germline, CDR1 is SGDLS, CDR2 YYNGEE. This CDR3 has 13 residues.

At least ten counts were recorded for this clonotype. CDR3 loop: CASSPTLAGVGETQYF. The CDR3 DNA reads TGCGCCAGCAGCCCGACGTTAGCAGGGGTCGGGGAGACCCAGTACTTC. The V call is TRBV5-1, the J call TRBJ2-5; possibly TRBD1 for D (6 bases). Per germline, CDR1 SGHRS and CDR2 YFSETQ. Trimming removed 4 bases at V and 5 bases at J, with 21 bases between. The CDR3 has 16 residues.

The V and J genes are TRBV7-9 and TRBJ2-7, with 8 bases aligning to TRBD1. The J call may be wrong; the DNA end is better matched by TRBJ2-4. This CDR3 has 15 amino acids. Germline-derived CDR1 and CDR2 are SEHNR and FQNEAQ (reference sequence). The DNA of the CDR3 is TGTGCCAGCAGCTCCTCCTCAGGGGGCGGGAACATTCAGTACTTC. This encodes CASSSSSGGGNIQYF.

Comments on this clonotype: A single base separates this from a much larger clone, so it may be a read error. The J gene is TRBJ2-1, the V gene TRBV6-1, with TRBD1 matching 10 bases. This CDR3 has 14 residues. Germline V gene sequence: CDR1 MNHNS, CDR2 SASEGT. CDR3 residues: CATRSETGGNKQFF. The CDR3 DNA reads TGTGCCACCAGGTCTGAGACAGGGGGCAATAAGCAGTTCTTC.

This clonotype turned up a few times. Given a much more abundant clone one base away, this may be a read error. V gene TRBV20-1 combines with J gene TRBJ2-5; TRBD2 aligns across 7 bases. Germline V gene sequence: CDR1 DFQATT, CDR2 SNEGSKA (reference sequence). The CDR3 has 15 residues. CDR3 in amino acids: CSARLASGYQEAQYF. Written as DNA, the CDR3 is TGCAGTGCTCGCTTGGCTAGCGGTTACCAAGAGGCCCAGTACTTC.

This clonotype was picked up many times. The rearrangement uses TRBV6-1 and TRBJ2-7; 7 bases match TRBD1. The trim removed 3 bases at V and 7 bases at J, leaving 6 bases unmatched. The CDR3 totals 13 residues. Germline V gene sequence: CDR1 MNHNS, CDR2 SASEGT. The CDR3 region has the DNA TGTGCCAGCAGTGACTCAGGGGGTCATGAGCAGTACTTC. Translation gives CASSDSGGHEQYF.

This rearrangement joins TRBV20-1 to TRBJ2-2, with D possibly TRBD1 on 6 matching bases. V was cut by 0 bases and J by 1 base, with 12 bases left in between. The germline V gene encodes CDR1 DFQATT and CDR2 SNEGSKA (reference sequence). The CDR3 length is 16 residues. The CDR3 DNA is TGCAGTGCTAGAGATCGGGCCAGGGGGAACACCGGGGAGCTGTTTTTT. This gives the protein CSARDRARGNTGELFF.

This clonotype was seen repeatedly, ten times or more. The chain employs TRBV6-6 and TRBJ2-7; a weak D match, TRBD2 (5 bases). Germline V gene lookup returns CDR1 MNHNY and CDR2 SVGAGI (reference sequence). The V end lost 8 bases, the J end lost 1 base, and 24 bases lay between the germline ends. This CDR3 region has 17 residues. The CDR3 bases are TGTGCCAGCGGGCCAGCAGCCACCGGGATCATGTCCTACGAGCAGTACTTC. Its translation: CASGPAATGIMSYEQYF.

Details on this clonotype: Germline is not matched at one junction end, which may reflect a read error. The J gene is TRBJ2-5, the V gene TRBV11-2, with 10 bases identical to TRBD2. Germline values: CDR1 SGHAT, CDR2 FQNNGV. This CDR3 comprises 15 residues. The CDR3 protein is CACSFISGGQETQYF. In DNA form, the CDR3 reads TGTGCCTGCAGCTTCATTAGCGGGGGGCAAGAGACCCAGTACTTC.